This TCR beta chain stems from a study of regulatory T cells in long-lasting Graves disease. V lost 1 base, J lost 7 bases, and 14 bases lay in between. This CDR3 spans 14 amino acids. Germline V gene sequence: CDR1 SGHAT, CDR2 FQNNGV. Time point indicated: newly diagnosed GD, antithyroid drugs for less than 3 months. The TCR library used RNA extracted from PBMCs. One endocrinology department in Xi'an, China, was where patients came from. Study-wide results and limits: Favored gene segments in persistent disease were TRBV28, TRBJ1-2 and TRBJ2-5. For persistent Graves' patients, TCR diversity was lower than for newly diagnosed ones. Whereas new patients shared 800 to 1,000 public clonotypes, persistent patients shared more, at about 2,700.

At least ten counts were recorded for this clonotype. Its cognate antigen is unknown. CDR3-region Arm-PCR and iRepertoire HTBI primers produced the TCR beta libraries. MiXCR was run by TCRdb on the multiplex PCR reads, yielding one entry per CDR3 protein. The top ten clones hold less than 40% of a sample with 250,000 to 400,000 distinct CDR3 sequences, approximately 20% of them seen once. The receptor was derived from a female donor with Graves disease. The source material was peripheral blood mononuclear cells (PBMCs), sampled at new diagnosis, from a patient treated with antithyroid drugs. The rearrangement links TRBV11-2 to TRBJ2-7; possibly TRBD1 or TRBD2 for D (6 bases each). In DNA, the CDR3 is TGTGCCAGCAGCTTAGTTGGGGGGCCTGGGGAGCAGTACTTC. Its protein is CASSLVGGPGEQYF.